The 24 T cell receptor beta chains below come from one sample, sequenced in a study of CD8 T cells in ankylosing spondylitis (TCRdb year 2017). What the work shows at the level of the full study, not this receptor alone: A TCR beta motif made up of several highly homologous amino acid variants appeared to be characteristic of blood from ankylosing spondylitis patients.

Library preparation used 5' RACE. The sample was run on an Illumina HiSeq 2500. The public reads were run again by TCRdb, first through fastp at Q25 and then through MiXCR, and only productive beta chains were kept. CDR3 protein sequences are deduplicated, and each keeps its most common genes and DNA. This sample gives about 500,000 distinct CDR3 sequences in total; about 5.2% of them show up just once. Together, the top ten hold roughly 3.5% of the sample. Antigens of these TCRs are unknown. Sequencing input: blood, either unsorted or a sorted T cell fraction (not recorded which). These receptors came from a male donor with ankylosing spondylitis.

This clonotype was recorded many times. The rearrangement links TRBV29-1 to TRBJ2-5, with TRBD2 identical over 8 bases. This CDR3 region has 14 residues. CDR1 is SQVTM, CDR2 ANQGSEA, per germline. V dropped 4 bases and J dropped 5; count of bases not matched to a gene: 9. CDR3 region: CSVARGGRLETQYF. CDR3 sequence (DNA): TGCAGCGTTGCTCGGGGGGGGCGTCTGGAGACCCAGTACTTC. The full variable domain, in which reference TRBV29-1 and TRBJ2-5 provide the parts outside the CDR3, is SAVISQKPSRDICQRGTSLTIQCQVDSQVTMMFWYRQQPGQSLTLIATANQGSEATYESGFVIDKFPISRPNLTFSTLTVSNMSPEDSSIYLCSVARGGRLETQYFGPGTRLLVL.

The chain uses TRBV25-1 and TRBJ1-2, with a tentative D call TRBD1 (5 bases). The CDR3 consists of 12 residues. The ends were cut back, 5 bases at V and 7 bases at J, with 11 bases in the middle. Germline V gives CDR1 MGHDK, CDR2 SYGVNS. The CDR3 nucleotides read TGTGCCAGCAGTAGCCCCGGGGGTGGCTACACCTTC. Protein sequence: CASSSPGGGYTF.

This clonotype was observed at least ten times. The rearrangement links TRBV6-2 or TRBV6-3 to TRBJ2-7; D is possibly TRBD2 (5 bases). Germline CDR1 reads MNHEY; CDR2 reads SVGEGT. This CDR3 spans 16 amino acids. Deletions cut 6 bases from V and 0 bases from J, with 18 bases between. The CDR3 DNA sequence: TGTGCCAGCAGACAGCAAGGGAGAGGAGACTCCTACGAGCAGTACTTC. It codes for CASRQQGRGDSYEQYF.

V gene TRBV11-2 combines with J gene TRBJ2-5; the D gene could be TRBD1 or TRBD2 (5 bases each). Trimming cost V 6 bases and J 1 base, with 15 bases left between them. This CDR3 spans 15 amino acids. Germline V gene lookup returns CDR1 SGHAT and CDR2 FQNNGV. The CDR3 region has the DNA TGTGCCAGCAGGCCCAGTGGGGACGTCCAAGAGACCCAGTACTTC. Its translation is CASRPSGDVQETQYF.

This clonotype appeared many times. The CDR3 region is CASSFGAGLYGNEQFF. DNA of the CDR3: TGCGCCAGCAGCTTTGGTGCGGGACTTTACGGAAATGAGCAGTTCTTC. V and J are TRBV5-1 and TRBJ2-1, with a tentative D call TRBD2 (6 bases). V lost 2 bases, J lost 7 bases, and 19 bases lay in between. The germline V gene encodes CDR1 SGHRS and CDR2 YFSETQ. The CDR3 consists of 16 residues.

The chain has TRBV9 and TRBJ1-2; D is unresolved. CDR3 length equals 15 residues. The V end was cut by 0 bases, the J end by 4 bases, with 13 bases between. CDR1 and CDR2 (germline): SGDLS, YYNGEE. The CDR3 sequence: CASSVAWQNGYGYTF. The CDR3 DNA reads TGTGCCAGCAGCGTAGCTTGGCAGAACGGCTATGGCTACACCTTC.

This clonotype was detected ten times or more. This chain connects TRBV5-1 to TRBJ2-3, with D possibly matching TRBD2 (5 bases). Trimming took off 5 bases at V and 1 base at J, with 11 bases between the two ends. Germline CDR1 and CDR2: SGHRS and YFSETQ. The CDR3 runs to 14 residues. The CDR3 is CASRKRSGTDTQYF. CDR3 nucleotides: TGCGCCAGCAGGAAGCGGTCAGGCACAGATACGCAGTATTTT.

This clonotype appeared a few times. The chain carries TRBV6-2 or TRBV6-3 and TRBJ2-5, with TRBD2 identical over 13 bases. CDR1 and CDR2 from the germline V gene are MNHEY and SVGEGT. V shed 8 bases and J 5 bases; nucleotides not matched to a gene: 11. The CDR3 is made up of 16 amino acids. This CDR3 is CASLRTSGSRKETQYF. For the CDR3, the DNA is TGTGCCAGCCTTAGGACTAGCGGGAGTCGTAAGGAGACCCAGTACTTC.

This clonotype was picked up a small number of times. The CDR3 sequence is CARSTGLNSYEQYF. CDR3 in DNA: TGTGCCAGGAGCACGGGACTGAATTCCTACGAGCAGTACTTC. The chain couples TRBV5-6 to TRBJ2-7, with TRBD2 as a possible D gene (6 bases). V lost 8 bases and J 1 base, leaving 16 bases between the germline ends. The CDR3 extends over 14 amino acids. Germline-derived CDR1 and CDR2 are SGHDT and YYEEEE.

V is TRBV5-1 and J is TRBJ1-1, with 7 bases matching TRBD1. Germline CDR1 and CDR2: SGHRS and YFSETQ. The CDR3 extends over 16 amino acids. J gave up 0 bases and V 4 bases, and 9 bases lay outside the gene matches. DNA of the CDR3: TGCGCCAGCAGCACGAAACAGGGGACCATGAACACTGAAGCTTTCTTT. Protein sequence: CASSTKQGTMNTEAFF.

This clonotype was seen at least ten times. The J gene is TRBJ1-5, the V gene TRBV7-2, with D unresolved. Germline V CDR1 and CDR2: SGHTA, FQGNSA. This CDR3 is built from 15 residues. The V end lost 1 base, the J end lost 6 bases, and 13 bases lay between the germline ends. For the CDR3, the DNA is TGTGCCAGCAGCTTAGACTTATCTCGGGTTCAGCCCCAGCATTTT. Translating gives CASSLDLSRVQPQHF.

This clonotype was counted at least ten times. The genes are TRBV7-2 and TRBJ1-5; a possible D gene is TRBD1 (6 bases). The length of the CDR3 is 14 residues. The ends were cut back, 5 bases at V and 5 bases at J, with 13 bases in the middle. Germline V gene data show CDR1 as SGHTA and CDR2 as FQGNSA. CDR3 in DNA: TGTGCCAGCAGCCTAACAGGGAGGGATCAGCCCCAGCATTTT. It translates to CASSLTGRDQPQHF.

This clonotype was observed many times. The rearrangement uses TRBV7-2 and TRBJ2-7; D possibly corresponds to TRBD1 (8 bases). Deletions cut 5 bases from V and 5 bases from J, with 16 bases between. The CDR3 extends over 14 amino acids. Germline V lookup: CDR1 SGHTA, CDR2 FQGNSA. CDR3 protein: CASSLRTGRDEQYF. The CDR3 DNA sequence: TGTGCCAGCAGCCTTCGGACAGGGAGGGACGAGCAGTACTTC. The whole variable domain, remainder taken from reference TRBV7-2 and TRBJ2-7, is GAGVSQSPSNKVTEKGKDVELRCDPISGHTALYWYRQSLGQGLEFLIYFQGNSAPDKSGLPSDRFSAERTGGSVSTLTIQRTQQEDSAVYLCASSLRTGRDEQYFGPGTRLTVT.

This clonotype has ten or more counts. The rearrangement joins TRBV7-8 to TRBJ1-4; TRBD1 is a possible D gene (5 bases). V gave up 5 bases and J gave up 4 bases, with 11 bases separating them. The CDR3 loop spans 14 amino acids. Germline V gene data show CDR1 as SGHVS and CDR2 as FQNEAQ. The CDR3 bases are TGTGCCAGCAGCCCCGACAGCTTTAATGAAAAACTGTTTTTT. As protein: CASSPDSFNEKLFF.

The CDR3 DNA is TGTGCCAGCAGTCCCGGGACTAGCGGCTCTGGGGCCAACGTCCTGACTTTC. It yields the protein CASSPGTSGSGANVLTF. V is TRBV28 and J is TRBJ2-6, with 11 bases lining up with TRBD2. The CDR3 extends over 17 amino acids. Looked up from germline, CDR1 is MDHEN and CDR2 is SYDVKM. The trim removed 5 bases at V and 0 bases at J, leaving 3 bases unmatched.

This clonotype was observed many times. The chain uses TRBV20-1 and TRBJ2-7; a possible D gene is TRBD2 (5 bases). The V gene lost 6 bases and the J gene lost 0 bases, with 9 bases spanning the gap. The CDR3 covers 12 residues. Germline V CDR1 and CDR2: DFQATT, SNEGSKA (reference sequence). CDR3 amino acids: CSATISSYEQYF. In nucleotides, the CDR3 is TGCAGTGCGACTATAAGCTCCTACGAGCAGTACTTC.

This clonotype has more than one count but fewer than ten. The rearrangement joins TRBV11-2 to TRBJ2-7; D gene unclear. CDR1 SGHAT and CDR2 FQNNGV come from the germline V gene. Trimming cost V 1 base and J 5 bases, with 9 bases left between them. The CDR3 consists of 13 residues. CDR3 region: CASSLGLGNEQYF. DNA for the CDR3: TGTGCCAGCAGCTTAGGATTAGGAAACGAGCAGTACTTC.

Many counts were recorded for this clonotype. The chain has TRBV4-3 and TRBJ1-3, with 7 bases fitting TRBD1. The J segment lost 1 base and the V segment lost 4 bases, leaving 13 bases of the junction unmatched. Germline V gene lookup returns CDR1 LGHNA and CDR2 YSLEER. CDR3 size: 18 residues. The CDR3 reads CASSPRGQGVGSGNTIYF. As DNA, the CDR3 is TGCGCCAGCAGCCCAAGGGGGCAAGGAGTCGGTTCTGGAAACACCATATATTTT.

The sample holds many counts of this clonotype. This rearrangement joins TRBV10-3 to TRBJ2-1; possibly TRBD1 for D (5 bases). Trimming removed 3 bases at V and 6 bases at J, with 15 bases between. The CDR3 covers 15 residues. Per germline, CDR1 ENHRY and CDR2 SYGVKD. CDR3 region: CAISDRFDSRNEQFF. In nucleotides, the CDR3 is TGTGCCATCAGTGACCGATTTGACAGTCGCAATGAGCAGTTCTTC.

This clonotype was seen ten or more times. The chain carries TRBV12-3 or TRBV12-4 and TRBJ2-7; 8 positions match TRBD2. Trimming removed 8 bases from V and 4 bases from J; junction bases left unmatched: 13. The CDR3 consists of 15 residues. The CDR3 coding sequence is TGTGCCAGCCGTCGGTTCGGGGGGGCGCCGTACGAGCAGTACTTC. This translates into CASRRFGGAPYEQYF.

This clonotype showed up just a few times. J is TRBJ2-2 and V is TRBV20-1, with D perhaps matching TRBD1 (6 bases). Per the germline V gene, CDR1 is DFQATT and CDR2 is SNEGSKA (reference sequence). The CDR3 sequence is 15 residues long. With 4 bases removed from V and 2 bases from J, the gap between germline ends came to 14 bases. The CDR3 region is CSATLQGLNTGELFF. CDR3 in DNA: TGCAGTGCTACTTTACAGGGCCTAAACACCGGGGAGCTGTTTTTT.

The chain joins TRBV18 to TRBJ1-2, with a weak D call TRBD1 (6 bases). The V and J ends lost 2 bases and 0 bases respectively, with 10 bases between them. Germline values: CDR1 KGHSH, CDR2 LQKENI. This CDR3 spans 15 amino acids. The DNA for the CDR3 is TGTGCCAGCTCACCAATGGCAGGGGCTAACTATGGCTACACCTTC. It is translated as CASSPMAGANYGYTF.

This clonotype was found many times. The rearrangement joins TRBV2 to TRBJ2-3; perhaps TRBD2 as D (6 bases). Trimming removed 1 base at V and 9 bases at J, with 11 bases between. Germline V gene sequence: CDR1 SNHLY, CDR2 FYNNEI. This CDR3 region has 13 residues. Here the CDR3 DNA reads TGTGCCAGCAGTGAAGAGCAGGCGGGGACGCAGTATTTT. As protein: CASSEEQAGTQYF.

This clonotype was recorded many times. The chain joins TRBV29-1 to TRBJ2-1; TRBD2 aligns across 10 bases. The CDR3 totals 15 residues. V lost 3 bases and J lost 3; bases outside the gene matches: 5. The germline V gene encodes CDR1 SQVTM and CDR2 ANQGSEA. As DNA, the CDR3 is TGCAGCGTTGAGGTACTAGCGGGAATCTACAATGAGCAGTTCTTC. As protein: CSVEVLAGIYNEQFF.